The rows below give T cell receptor beta chains drawn from one sample of a study of shared clonotypes between healthy human individuals. Profiled with immunoSEQ multiplex PCR; TCRdb holds only in-frame clones, not every one. The sample contains 450,000 to 500,000 clones, 70% to 85% of which appear only once. Sequencing was done on a sample of PBMCs. The source is a woman in her thirties or forties in good health. Some clones in this sample may be carry-over from other donors' samples. The CDR3 runs from the conserved cysteine through the conserved F or W. D genes are given only for firm matches. Not all rows give a size; the values are once, few, many and, for expanded clones, a class.

d_gene: NA; v_gene: TRBV20-1; abundance: NA; j_gene: TRBJ2-7; CDR3nt: TGCAGTACAGAATCGGGCGAGCAGTACTTC; CDR3aa: CSTESGEQYF
d_gene: TRBD1; v_gene: TRBV15; abundance: NA; j_gene: TRBJ2-7; CDR3nt: TGTGCCACCAGCGGGGACAGTAGCCGCGAGCAGTACTTC; CDR3aa: CATSGDSSREQYF
d_gene: NA; v_gene: TRBV4-1; abundance: NA; j_gene: TRBJ2-7; CDR3nt: TGCGCCAGCAGCCATCCGGGACGAAATTACGAGCAGTACTTC; CDR3aa: CASSHPGRNYEQYF
d_gene: TRBD2; v_gene: TRBV5-4; abundance: NA; j_gene: TRBJ2-3; CDR3nt: TGTGCCAGCAGCTTGCAGCTAGCGGGAGGTACAGATACGCAGTATTTT; CDR3aa: CASSLQLAGGTDTQYF
d_gene: TRBD2; v_gene: TRBV7-6; abundance: NA; j_gene: TRBJ2-1; CDR3nt: TGTGCCAGCAGAAACGGACTAGCGGGAGGACACAATGAGCAGTTCTTC; CDR3aa: CASRNGLAGGHNEQFF
d_gene: TRBD1; v_gene: TRBV18; abundance: NA; j_gene: TRBJ1-1; CDR3nt: TGTGCCAGCTCATTGCCCGACAGGGACGCTTTCTTT; CDR3aa: CASSLPDRDAFF
d_gene: NA; v_gene: TRBV28; abundance: few; j_gene: TRBJ1-2; CDR3nt: TGTGCCAGCAGGTCTAACTATGGCTGCACCTTC; CDR3aa: CASRSNYGCTF
d_gene: NA; v_gene: TRBV11-2; abundance: NA; j_gene: TRBJ1-3; CDR3nt: TGTGCCAGCAGCTTAGGTGGCGGAAACACCATATATTTT; CDR3aa: CASSLGGGNTIYF
d_gene: NA; v_gene: TRBV2; abundance: NA; j_gene: TRBJ2-3; CDR3nt: TGTGCCAGCAGTGAAGCTCGCGGTACGCAGTATTTT; CDR3aa: CASSEARGTQYF
d_gene: NA; v_gene: TRBV5-1; abundance: few; j_gene: TRBJ1-2; CDR3nt: TGCGCCAGCAGCTTGGACGACAGGAACTATGGCTACACCTTC; CDR3aa: CASSLDDRNYGYTF
d_gene: NA; v_gene: TRBV6-1; abundance: NA; j_gene: TRBJ2-3; CDR3nt: TGTGCCAGCAGTGAAGGGGAGGCCCCCGACGCAGATACGCAGTATTTT; CDR3aa: CASSEGEAPDADTQYF
d_gene: NA; v_gene: TRBV7-6; abundance: NA; j_gene: TRBJ2-1; CDR3nt: TGTGCCAGCAGCTTAGGGCCGACTTCCTACAATGAGCAGTTCTTC; CDR3aa: CASSLGPTSYNEQFF
d_gene: NA; v_gene: TRBV4-2; abundance: NA; j_gene: TRBJ2-5; CDR3nt: TGTGCCAGCAGCCAAGTGGGAACAGACCAAGAGACCCAGTACTTC; CDR3aa: CASSQVGTDQETQYF
d_gene: NA; v_gene: TRBV21-1; abundance: NA; j_gene: TRBJ2-3; CDR3nt: NA; CDR3aa: CASSLVVAGGSDTQYF
d_gene: NA; v_gene: TRBV2; abundance: NA; j_gene: TRBJ1-1; CDR3nt: TGTGCCAGCAGTGTGGCCAGTGAAGCTTTCTTT; CDR3aa: CASSVASEAFF
d_gene: TRBD2; v_gene: TRBV6-1; abundance: NA; j_gene: TRBJ2-5; CDR3nt: TGTGCCAGCACCGTAACTAGCGGGAGAGGAAAGACCCAGTACTTC; CDR3aa: CASTVTSGRGKTQYF
d_gene: NA; v_gene: TRBV7-2; abundance: NA; j_gene: TRBJ2-5; CDR3nt: TGTGCCAGCAGCCTTCTTATATTGCCAGAGACCCAGTACTTC; CDR3aa: CASSLLILPETQYF
d_gene: TRBD2; v_gene: TRBV4-2; abundance: NA; j_gene: TRBJ2-3; CDR3nt: TGTGCCAGCAGCCAAGGGCTAGCGGGAGGTCCCACACAGTCCACAGATACGCAGTATTTT; CDR3aa: CASSQGLAGGPTQSTDTQYF
d_gene: NA; v_gene: TRBV19; abundance: NA; j_gene: TRBJ2-2; CDR3nt: TGTGCCAGTAACGGAGGATCGGGCGCCGGGGAGCTGTTTTTT; CDR3aa: CASNGGSGAGELFF
d_gene: NA; v_gene: TRBV11-2; abundance: NA; j_gene: TRBJ1-2; CDR3nt: TGTGCCAGCAGCTCCTTCCCCACAGGTCCCTTAGGGGGCTACACCTTC; CDR3aa: CASSSFPTGPLGGYTF
d_gene: NA; v_gene: TRBV7-2; abundance: NA; j_gene: TRBJ2-5; CDR3nt: TGTGCCAGCAGCGGGGAGGTATTCCAAGAGACCCAGTACTTC; CDR3aa: CASSGEVFQETQYF
d_gene: NA; v_gene: TRBV14; abundance: NA; j_gene: TRBJ2-2; CDR3nt: TGTGCCAGCAGCCAAGAACGGATGGTGAACACCGGGGAGCTGTTTTTT; CDR3aa: CASSQERMVNTGELFF
d_gene: NA; v_gene: TRBV7-3; abundance: NA; j_gene: TRBJ2-5; CDR3nt: TGTGCCAGCAGCTTGGGACGAGGGGAGACCCAGTACTTC; CDR3aa: CASSLGRGETQYF
d_gene: TRBD2; v_gene: TRBV6-6; abundance: NA; j_gene: TRBJ2-7; CDR3nt: TGTGCCAGCAGTCAGACTAGCGGGAGGGCCGCCGAGCAGTACTTC; CDR3aa: CASSQTSGRAAEQYF
d_gene: NA; v_gene: TRBV18; abundance: NA; j_gene: TRBJ2-7; CDR3nt: TGTGCCAGCTCACCCGACAGTTACGAGCAGTACTTC; CDR3aa: CASSPDSYEQYF
d_gene: TRBD1; v_gene: TRBV7-2; abundance: NA; j_gene: TRBJ1-5; CDR3nt: TGTGCCAGCAGCCTCAGGACGGGAGACAGGGAGGGTCTGCCCCAGCATTTT; CDR3aa: CASSLRTGDREGLPQHF